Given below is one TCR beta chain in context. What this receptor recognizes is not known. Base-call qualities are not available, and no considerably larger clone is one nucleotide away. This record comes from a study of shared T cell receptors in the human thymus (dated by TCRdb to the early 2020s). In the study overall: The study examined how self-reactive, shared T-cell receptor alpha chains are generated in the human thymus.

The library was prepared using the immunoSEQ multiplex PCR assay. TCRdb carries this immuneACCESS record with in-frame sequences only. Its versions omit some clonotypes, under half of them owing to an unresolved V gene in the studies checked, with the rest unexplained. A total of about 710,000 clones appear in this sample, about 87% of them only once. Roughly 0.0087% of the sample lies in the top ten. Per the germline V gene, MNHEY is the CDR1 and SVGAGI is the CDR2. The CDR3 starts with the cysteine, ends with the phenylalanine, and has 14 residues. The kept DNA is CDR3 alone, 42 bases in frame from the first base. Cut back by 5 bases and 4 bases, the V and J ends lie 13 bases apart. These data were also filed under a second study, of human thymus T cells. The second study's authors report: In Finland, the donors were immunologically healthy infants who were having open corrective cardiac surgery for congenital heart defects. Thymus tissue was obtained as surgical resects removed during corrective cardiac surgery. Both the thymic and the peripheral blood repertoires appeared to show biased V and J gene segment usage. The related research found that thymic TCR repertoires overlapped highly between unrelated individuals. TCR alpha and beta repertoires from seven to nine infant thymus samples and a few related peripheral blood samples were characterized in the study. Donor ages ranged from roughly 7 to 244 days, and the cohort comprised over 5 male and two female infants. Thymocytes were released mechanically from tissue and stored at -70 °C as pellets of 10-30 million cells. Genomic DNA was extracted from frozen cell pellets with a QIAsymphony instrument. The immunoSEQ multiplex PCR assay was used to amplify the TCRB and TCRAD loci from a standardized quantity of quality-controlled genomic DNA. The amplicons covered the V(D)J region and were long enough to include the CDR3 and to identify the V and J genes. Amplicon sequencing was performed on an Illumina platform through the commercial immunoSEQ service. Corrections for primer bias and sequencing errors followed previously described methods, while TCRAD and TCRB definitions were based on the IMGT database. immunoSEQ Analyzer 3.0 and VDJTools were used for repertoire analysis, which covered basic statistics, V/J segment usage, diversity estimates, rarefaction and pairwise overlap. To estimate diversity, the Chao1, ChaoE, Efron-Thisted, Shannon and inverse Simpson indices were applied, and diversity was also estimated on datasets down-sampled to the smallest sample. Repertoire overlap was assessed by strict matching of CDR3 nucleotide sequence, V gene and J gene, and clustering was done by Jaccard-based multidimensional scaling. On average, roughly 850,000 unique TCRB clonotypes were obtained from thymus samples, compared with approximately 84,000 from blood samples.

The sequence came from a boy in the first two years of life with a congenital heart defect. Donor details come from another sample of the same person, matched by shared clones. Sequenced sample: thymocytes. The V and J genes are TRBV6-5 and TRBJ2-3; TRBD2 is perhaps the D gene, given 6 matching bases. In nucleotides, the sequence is TGTGCCAGCAGTCGGGAGTCAAGGCCAGATACGCAGTATTTT. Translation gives CASSRESRPDTQYF.